The 3 T cell receptor beta chains given below trace back to one sample, sequenced in a study of cytotoxic CD8 clonotypes in ibrutinib-treated CLL. TCRdb's copy holds only in-frame clones and misses some; the assay was immunoSEQ multiplex PCR. This sample has fewer than 400,000 clones, with 67% found just once. The sequencing used PBMCs, collected after 36 months of ibrutinib treatment. The receptors shown here come from a human donor with chronic lymphocytic leukemia.

The rearrangement links TRBV5-6 to TRBJ2-3; D is perhaps TRBD2 (6 bases). Germline loops: CDR1 SGHDT, CDR2 YYEEEE. The CDR3 is 13 amino acids. V was shortened by 4 bases and J by 3 bases, with 9 bases between the two germline ends. CDR3 sequence reads: CASSQGGTDTQYF. As DNA, the CDR3 is TGTGCCAGCAGCCAGGGAGGAACAGATACGCAGTATTTT.

This clone showed up just a few times. Other DNA variants within this sample encode the same CDR3. This rearrangement joins TRBV25-1 to TRBJ2-5; D remains ambiguous. Germline CDR1 is MGHDK and CDR2 is SYGVNS. Trimming stripped 4 bases from V and 2 bases from J, with 2 bases between. This CDR3 is 11 amino acids long. The CDR3 DNA reads TGTGCCAGCAGTGGACAAGAGACCCAGTACTTC. It translates to CASSGQETQYF.

The chain is built from TRBV18 and TRBJ2-7; TRBD1 is a possible D gene (7 bases). V lost 6 bases and J lost 7, with 25 bases in between. Germline CDR1 reads KGHSH; CDR2 reads LQKENI. The CDR3 is 16 residues long. The DNA of the CDR3 is TGTGCCAGCTCCCAAATTAAGGCAGGGGGGCTTCGTGAGCAGTACTTC. It is translated as CASSQIKAGGLREQYF.